Described below is a single T cell receptor (beta chain) sequence and its context. The antigen remains undetermined. This sample was taken from a study of regulatory T cells in long-lasting Graves disease. Study-wide results and limits: Limited samples may have lowered accuracy.

The time point is: newly diagnosed GD, antithyroid drugs for less than 3 months. PBMC-extracted RNA yielded the TCR library. Arm-PCR with iRepertoire HTBI primers amplified the CDR3 regions for these TCR beta libraries. TCRdb re-analysed the multiplex PCR reads in MiXCR, keeping a single row per CDR3 protein. Of approximately 300,000 distinct CDR3 sequences in the sample, over 15% were seen once. Sequencing was performed on peripheral blood mononuclear cells (PBMCs), taken at new diagnosis, from a patient treated with antithyroid drugs. The sequence came from a female donor with Graves disease.

CDR3 protein: CAWSVTGDTEAFF. The CDR3 DNA is TGTGCCTGGAGTGTAACGGGGGACACTGAAGCTTTCTTT. This chain connects TRBV30 to TRBJ1-1; TRBD1 is a possible D gene (5 bases). This CDR3 has 13 residues. Trimming removed 0 bases at V and 3 bases at J, with 8 bases between. Germline V gene data show CDR1 as GTSNPN and CDR2 as SVGIG (reference sequence). Using reference TRBV30 and TRBJ1-1 for the parts outside the CDR3, the full variable domain is SQTIHQWPATLVQPVGSPLSLECTVEGTSNPNLYWYRQAAGRGLQLLFYSVGIGQISSEVPQNLSASRPQDRQFILSSKKLLLSDSGFYLCAWSVTGDTEAFFGQGTRLTVV.